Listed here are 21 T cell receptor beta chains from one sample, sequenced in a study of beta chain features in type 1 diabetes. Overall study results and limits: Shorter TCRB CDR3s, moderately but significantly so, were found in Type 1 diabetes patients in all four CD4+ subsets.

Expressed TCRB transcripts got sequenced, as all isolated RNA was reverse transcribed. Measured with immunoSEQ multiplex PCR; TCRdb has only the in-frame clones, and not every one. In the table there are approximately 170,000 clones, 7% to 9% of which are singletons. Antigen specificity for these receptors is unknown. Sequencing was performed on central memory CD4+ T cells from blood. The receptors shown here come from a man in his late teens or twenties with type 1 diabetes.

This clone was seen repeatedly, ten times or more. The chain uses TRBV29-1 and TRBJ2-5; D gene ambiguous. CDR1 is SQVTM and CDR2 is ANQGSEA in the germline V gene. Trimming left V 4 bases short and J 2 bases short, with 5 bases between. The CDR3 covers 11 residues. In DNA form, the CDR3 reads TGCAGCGTTGCCCTGCAAGAGACCCAGTACTTC. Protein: CSVALQETQYF.

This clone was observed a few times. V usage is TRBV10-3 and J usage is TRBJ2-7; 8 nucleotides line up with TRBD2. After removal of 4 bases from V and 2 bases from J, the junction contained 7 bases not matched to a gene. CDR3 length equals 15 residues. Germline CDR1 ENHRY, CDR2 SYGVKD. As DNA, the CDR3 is TGTGCCATCAGTGGGTATAGCGGGAAGACCTACGAGCAGTACTTC. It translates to CAISGYSGKTYEQYF.

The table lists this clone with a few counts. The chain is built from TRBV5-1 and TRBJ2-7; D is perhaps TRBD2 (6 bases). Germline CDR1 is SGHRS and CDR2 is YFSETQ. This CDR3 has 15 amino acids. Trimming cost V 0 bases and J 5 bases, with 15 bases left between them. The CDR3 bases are TGCGCCAGCAGCTTGGGAACGGGAGTTCGCCACGAGCAGTACTTC. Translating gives CASSLGTGVRHEQYF. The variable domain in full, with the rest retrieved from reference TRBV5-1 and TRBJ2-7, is KAGVTQTPRYLIKTRGQQVTLSCSPISGHRSVSWYQQTPGQGLQFLFEYFSETQRNKGNFPGRFSGRQFSNSRSEMNVSTLELGDSALYLCASSLGTGVRHEQYFGPGTRLTVT.

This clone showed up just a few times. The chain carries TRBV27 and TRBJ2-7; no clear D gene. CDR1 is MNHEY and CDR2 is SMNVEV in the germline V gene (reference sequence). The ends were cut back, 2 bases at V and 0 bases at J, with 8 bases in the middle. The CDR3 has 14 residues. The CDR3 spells CASSLNGYSYEQYF. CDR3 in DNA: TGTGCCAGCAGTTTAAACGGGTACTCCTACGAGCAGTACTTC.

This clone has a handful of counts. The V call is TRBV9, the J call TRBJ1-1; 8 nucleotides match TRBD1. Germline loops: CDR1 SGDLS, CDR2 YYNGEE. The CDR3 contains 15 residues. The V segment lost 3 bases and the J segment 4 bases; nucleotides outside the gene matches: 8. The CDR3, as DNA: TGTGCCAGCAGCGCGATACCAGGGGGCATCACTGAAGCTTTCTTT. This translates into CASSAIPGGITEAFF.

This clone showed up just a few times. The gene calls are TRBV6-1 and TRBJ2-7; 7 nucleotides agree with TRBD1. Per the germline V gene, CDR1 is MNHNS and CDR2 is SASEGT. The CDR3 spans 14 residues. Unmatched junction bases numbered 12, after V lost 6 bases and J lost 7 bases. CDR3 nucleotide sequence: TGTGCCAGCAGCCGCAGGGACCTCAGGGGGGAGCAGTACTTC. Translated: CASSRRDLRGEQYF.

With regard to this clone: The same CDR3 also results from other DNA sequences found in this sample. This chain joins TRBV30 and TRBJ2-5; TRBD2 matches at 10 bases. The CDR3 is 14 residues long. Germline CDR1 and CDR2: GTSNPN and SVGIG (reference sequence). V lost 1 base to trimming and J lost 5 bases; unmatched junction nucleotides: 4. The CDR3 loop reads CAWSAGTSAETQYF. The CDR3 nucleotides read TGTGCCTGGAGTGCCGGGACTAGCGCGGAGACCCAGTACTTC.

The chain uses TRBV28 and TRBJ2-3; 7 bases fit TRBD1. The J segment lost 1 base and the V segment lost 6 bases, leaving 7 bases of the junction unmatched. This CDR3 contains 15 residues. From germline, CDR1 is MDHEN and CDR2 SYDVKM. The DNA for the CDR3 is TGTGCCAGCAGGAGAAGGGGGCAGGGCACAGATACGCAGTATTTT. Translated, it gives CASRRRGQGTDTQYF. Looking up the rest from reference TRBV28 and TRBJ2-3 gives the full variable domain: DVKVTQSSRYLVKRTGEKVFLECVQDMDHENMFWYRQDPGLGLRLIYFSYDVKMKEKGDIPEGYSVSREKKERFSLILESASTNQTSMYLCASRRRGQGTDTQYFGPGTRLTVL.

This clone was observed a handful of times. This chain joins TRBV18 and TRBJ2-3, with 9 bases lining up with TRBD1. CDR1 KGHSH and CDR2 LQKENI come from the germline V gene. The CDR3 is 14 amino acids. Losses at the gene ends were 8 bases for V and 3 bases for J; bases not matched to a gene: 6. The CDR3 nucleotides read TGTGCCAGCCACCGGGACAGGGCAACAGATACGCAGTATTTT. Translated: CASHRDRATDTQYF.

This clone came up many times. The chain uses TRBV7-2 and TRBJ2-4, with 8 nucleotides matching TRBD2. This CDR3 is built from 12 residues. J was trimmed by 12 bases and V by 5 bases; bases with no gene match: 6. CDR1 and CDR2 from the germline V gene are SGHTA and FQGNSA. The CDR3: CASSRGLDSQYF. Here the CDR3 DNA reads TGTGCCAGCAGCCGGGGACTAGATAGTCAGTACTTC.

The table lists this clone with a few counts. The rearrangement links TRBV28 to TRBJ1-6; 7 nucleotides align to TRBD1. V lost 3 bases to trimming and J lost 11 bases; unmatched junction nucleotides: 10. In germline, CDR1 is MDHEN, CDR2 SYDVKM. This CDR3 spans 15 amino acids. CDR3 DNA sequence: TGTGCCAGCAGTTTTGGGGACAGAAATTTTCCACCCCTCCACTTT. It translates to CASSFGDRNFPPLHF.

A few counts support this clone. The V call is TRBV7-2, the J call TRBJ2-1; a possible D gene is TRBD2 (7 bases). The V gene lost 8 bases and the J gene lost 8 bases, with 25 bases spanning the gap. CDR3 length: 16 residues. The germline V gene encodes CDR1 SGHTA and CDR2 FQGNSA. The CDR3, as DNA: TGTGCCAGCCAACCGCCCGGGGGGCCCGGTCTCGATGAGCAGTTCTTC. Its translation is CASQPPGGPGLDEQFF.

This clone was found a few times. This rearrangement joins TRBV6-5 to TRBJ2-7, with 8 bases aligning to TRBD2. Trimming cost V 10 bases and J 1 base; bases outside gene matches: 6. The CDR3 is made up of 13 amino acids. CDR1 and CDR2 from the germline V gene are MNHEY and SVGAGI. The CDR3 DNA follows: TGTGCCACCCGGGGGGGAGGATCCTACGAGCAGTACTTC. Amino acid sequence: CATRGGGSYEQYF.

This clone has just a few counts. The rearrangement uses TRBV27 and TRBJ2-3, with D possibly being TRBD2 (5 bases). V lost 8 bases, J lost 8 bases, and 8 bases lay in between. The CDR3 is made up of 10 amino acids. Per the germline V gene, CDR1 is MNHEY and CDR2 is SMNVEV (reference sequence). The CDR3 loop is CASGSGTQYF. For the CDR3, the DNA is TGTGCCAGCGGAAGCGGTACGCAGTATTTT.

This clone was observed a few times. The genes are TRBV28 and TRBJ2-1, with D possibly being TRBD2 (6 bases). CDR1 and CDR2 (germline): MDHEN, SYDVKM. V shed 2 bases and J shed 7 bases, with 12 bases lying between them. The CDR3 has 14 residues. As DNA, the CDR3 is TGTGCCAGCAGTTTACCACAGACTAGGAATGAGCAGTTCTTC. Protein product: CASSLPQTRNEQFF.

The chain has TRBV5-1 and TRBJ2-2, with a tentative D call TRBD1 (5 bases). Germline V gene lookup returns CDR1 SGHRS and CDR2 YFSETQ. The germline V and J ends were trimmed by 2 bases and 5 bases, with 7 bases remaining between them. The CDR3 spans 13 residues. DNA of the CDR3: TGCGCCAGCAGCTTCAGGGCAACCGGGGAGCTGTTTTTT. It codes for CASSFRATGELFF.

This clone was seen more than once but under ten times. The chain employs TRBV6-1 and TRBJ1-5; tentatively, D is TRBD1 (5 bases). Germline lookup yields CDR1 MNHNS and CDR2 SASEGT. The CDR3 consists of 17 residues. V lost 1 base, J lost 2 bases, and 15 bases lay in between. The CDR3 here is CASSEDVWGRGNQPQHF. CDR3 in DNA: TGTGCCAGCAGTGAAGATGTATGGGGCCGTGGCAATCAGCCCCAGCATTTT.

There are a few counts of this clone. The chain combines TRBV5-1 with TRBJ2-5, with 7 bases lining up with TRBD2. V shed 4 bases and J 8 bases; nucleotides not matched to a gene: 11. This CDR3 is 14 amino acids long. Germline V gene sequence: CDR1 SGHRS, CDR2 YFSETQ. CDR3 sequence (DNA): TGCGCCAGCAGCAGGGAGGGACCGACGGAAACCCAGTACTTC. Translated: CASSREGPTETQYF. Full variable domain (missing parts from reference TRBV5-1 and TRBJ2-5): KAGVTQTPRYLIKTRGQQVTLSCSPISGHRSVSWYQQTPGQGLQFLFEYFSETQRNKGNFPGRFSGRQFSNSRSEMNVSTLELGDSALYLCASSREGPTETQYFGPGTRLLVL.

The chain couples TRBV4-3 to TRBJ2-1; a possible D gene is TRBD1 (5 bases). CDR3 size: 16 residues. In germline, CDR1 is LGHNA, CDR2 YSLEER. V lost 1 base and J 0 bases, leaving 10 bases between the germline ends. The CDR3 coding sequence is TGCGCCAGCAGCCAAGGTGGCGGACACTCCTACAATGAGCAGTTCTTC. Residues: CASSQGGGHSYNEQFF.

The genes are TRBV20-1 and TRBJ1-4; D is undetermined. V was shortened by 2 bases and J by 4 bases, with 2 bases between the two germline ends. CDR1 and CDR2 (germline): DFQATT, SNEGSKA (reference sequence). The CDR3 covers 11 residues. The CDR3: CSARLNEKLFF. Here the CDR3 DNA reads TGCAGTGCTAGACTTAATGAAAAACTGTTTTTT.

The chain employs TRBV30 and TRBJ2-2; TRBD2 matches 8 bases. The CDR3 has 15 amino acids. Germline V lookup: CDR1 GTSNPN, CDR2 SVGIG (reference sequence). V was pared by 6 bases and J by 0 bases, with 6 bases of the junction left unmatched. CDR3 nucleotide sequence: TGTGCCTGCCCAAATAGCGGGACGAACACCGGGGAGCTGTTTTTT. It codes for CACPNSGTNTGELFF. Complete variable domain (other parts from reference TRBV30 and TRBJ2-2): SQTIHQWPATLVQPVGSPLSLECTVEGTSNPNLYWYRQAAGRGLQLLFYSVGIGQISSEVPQNLSASRPQDRQFILSSKKLLLSDSGFYLCACPNSGTNTGELFFGEGSRLTVL.